This is a list of T cell receptor beta chains from one sample in a study of T cell responses to AZD1222 COVID-19 vaccine. The repertoire was sequenced with immunoSEQ multiplex PCR; TCRdb's copy has only in-frame clones and lacks some. The data hold under 150,000 clones, with 88% observed a single time. This specimen consisted of peripheral blood, obtained on day 0 of AZD1222 vaccination. Receptors were obtained from an adult in good health. CDR3s include the opening cysteine and the closing phenylalanine or tryptophan. The size field is filled for only some rows; it gives once, few, many or a size class.

clone_size v_call cdr3_aa
NA TRBV15 CATSRDRIGEKLFF
NA TRBV5-8 CASSLGSGTEAFF
NA TRBV5-1 CASSYGAFVGNEQFF
few TRBV9 CASSIGSLNTGELFF
NA TRBV2 CASSEVDSYNSPLHF
NA TRBV5-1 CASSLVGSQNTGELFF
NA TRBV30 CAWSDRDRRNAFF
NA TRBV28 CASRTTVNTEAFF
NA TRBV6-5 CASTSGISNQPQHF
few TRBV4-2 CASSHDAYGYTF
NA TRBV14 CASSQSGQGLYEQYF
NA TRBV7-2 CASSPRVAADTQYF
NA TRBV30 CAWSVGGAGGPNYGYTF
once TRBV6-6 CASRDGGTGSRNEQFF
NA TRBV5-1 CASRGGQLTYEQYF
NA TRBV7-7 CASSLGGRTGYNEQFF
NA TRBV4-1 CASSQGQGALRNEKLFF
NA TRBV6-4 CASSDQPGGETQYF
NA TRBV7-2 CASSLRQGGNSPLHF
NA TRBV4-3 CASSQDPSAGPTYNEQFF
NA TRBV5-6 CASSLDLMGEKLFF
NA TRBV7-9 CASSLEQGFNEQYF
NA TRBV5-1 CASSLGMDRGETQYF
NA TRBV9 CASSVQAGGDEAFF
once TRBV30 CAWRGPNQETQYF
NA TRBV2 CASHRSYSGNTIYF
few TRBV3-1/TRBV3-2 CASSQDGGGSSPLHF